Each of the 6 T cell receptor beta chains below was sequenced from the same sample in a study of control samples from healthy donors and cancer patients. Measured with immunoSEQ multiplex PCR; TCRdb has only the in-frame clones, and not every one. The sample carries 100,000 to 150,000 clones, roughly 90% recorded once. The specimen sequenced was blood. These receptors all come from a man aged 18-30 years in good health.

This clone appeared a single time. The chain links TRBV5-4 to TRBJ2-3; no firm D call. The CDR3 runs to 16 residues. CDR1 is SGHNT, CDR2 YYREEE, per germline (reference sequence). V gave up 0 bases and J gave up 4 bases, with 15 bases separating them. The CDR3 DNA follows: TGTGCCAGCAGCTTGGCGGCCCGTGGAACAGCAGATACGCAGTATTTT. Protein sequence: CASSLAARGTADTQYF.

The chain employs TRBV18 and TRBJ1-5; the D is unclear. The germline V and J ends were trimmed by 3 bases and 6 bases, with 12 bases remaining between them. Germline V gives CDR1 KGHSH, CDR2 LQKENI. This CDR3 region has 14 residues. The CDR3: CASSPWGRGQPQHF. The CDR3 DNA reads TGTGCCAGCTCACCGTGGGGTCGGGGTCAGCCCCAGCATTTT. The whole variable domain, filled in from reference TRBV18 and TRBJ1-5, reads NAGVMQNPRHLVRRRGQEARLRCSPMKGHSHVYWYRQLPEEGLKFMVYLQKENIIDESGMPKERFSAEFPKEGPSILRIQQVVRGDSAAYFCASSPWGRGQPQHFGDGTRLSIL.

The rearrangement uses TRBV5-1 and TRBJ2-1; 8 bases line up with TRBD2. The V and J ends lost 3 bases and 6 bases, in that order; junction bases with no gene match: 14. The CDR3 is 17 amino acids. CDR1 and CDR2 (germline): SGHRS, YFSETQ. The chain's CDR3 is CASSYGGTGLVLNEQFF. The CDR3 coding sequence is TGCGCCAGCAGCTATGGCGGAACGGGACTAGTTCTCAATGAGCAGTTCTTC.

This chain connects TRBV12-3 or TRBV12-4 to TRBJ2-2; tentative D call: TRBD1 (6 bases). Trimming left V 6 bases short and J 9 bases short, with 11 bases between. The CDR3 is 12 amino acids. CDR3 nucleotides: TGTGCCAGCAGCCAGGGGTTTAGGGAGCTGTTTTTT. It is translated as CASSQGFRELFF.

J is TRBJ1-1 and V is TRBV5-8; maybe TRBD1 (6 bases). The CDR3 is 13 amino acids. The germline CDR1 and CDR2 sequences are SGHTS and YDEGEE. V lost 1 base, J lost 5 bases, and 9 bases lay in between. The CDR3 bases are TGTGCCAGCAGCTTGACAGGGAGAACTGAAGCTTTCTTT. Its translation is CASSLTGRTEAFF.

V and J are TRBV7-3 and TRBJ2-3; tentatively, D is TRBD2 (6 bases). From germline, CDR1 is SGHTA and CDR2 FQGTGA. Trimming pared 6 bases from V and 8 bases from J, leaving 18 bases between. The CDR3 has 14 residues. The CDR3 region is CASSPGGGLGTQYF. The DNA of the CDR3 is TGTGCCAGCAGTCCAGGAGGAGGGTTGGGTACGCAGTATTTT.